This TCR beta chain appears in the sequencing data of a study of cytomegalovirus exposure and HLA in healthy donors. Across the whole study: Among the approximately 400 genotyped donors, over 70% were placed in the Caucasian-associated ancestry cluster. Study results and limitations: 150 or so TCR beta chains were listed as cytomegalovirus-associated.

Concerning this clone: Its cognate antigen is unknown.

PCR used 60 Vbeta primers and 13 Jbeta primers. The data were produced by immunoSEQ multiplex PCR, yet TCRdb's version contains in-frame clones alone and is incomplete. In the table there are about 200,000 clones, roughly 80% of which are singletons. The CDR3 is 14 amino acids. CDR1 and CDR2 from the germline V gene are MNHEY and SVGAGI. Unmatched junction bases numbered 5, after V lost 3 bases and J lost 4 bases. Donors sampled were nominally healthy, though unrecorded immune exposures were likely. The rearrangement joins TRBV6-5 to TRBJ1-2, with 7 positions matching TRBD1. The sequence came from a man aged 25-45 years in good health and CMV-seronegative. Sequences were obtained from PBMCs. The CDR3 reads CASSYQGDLYGYTF. CDR3 nucleotides: TGTGCCAGCAGTTATCAGGGGGACCTCTATGGCTACACCTTC.